This T cell receptor beta chain was recorded in a study of cytomegalovirus exposure and HLA in healthy donors. Amplification used 60 Vbeta primers and 13 Jbeta primers. Using immunoSEQ multiplex PCR, the repertoire was profiled, and TCRdb retains in-frame clones only, with some absent. The repertoire holds some 100,000 clones, with around 81% as singletons. Study observations and caveats: Later analysis identified a missense DCLRE1C variant that was linked to TCR beta V- and J-gene trimming.

V lost 8 bases, J lost 1 base, and 4 bases stayed unmatched. The CDR3 consists of 13 residues. Germline V gene data show CDR1 as LNHDA and CDR2 as SQIVND (reference sequence). About this clone: The antigen remains undetermined.

The TCR sequence derives from a young woman in good health and CMV-seronegative. The sample comprised PBMCs. The chain uses TRBV19 and TRBJ2-5; 7 bases match TRBD2. CDR3: CASGAGTQETQYF. The DNA of the CDR3 is TGTGCCAGTGGAGCGGGAACCCAAGAGACCCAGTACTTC.